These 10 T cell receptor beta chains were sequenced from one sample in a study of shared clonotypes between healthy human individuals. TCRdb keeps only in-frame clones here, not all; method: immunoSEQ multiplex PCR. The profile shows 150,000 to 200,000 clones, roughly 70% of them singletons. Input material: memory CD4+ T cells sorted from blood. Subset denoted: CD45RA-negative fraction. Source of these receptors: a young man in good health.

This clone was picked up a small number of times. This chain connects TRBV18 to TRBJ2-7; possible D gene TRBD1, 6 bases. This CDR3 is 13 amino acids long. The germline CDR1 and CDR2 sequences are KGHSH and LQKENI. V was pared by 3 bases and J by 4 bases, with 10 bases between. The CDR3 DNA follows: TGTGCCAGCTCACCGGGGGCAAGGTACGAGCAGTACTTC. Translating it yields CASSPGARYEQYF. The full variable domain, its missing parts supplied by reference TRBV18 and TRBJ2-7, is NAGVMQNPRHLVRRRGQEARLRCSPMKGHSHVYWYRQLPEEGLKFMVYLQKENIIDESGMPKERFSAEFPKEGPSILRIQQVVRGDSAAYFCASSPGARYEQYFGPGTRLTVT.

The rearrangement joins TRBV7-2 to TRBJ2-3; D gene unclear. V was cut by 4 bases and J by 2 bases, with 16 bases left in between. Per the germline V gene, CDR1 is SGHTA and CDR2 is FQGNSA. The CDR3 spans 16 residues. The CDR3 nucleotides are TGTGCCAGCAGCTACGGTACGGAAGGGTTCACAGATACGCAGTATTTT. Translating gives CASSYGTEGFTDTQYF.

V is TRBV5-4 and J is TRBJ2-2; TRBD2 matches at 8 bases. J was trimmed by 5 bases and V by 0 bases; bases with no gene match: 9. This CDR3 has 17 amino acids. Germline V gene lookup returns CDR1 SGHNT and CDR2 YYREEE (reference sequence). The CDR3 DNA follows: TGTGCCAGCAGCTTGGGTGGAGCGGGAGCGGCGACCGGGGAGCTGTTTTTT. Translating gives CASSLGGAGAATGELFF.

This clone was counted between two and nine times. CDR3 in DNA: TGTGCCAGCTCAACCAGGGACTCTGGGGCCAACGTCCTGACTTTC. Its translation: CASSTRDSGANVLTF. V gene TRBV18 combines with J gene TRBJ2-6; D is possibly TRBD1 (5 bases). V was cut by 5 bases and J by 0 bases, with 8 bases left in between. The CDR3 spans 15 residues. Germline CDR1 is KGHSH and CDR2 is LQKENI.

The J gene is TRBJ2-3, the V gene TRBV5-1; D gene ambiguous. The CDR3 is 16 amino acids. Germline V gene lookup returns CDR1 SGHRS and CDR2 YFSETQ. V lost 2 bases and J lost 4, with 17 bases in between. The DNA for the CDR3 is TGCGCCAGCAGCTTAATTGGGCAGACGCAGGCAGATACGCAGTATTTT. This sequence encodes CASSLIGQTQADTQYF.

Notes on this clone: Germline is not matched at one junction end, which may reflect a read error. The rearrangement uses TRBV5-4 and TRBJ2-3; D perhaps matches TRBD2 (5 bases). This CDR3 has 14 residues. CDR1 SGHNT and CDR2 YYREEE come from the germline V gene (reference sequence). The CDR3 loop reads CASSLVASIDTQYF. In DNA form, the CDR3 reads TGTGCCAGCAGCTTGGTCGCTAGCATAGATACGCAGTATTTT.

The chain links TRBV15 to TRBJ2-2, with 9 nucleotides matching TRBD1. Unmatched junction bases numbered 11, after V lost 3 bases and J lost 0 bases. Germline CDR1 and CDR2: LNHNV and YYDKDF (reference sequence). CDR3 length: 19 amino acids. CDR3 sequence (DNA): TGTGCCACCAGCAGCCTCCCGGGACAGGGCCCTACGAACACCGGGGAGCTGTTTTTT. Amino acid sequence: CATSSLPGQGPTNTGELFF.

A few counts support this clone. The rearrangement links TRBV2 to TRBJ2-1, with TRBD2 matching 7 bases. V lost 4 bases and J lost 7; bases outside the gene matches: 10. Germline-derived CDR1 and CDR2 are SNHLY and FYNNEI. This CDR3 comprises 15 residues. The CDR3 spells CASSGLGLGWNEQFF. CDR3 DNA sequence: TGTGCCAGCAGTGGACTAGGACTAGGCTGGAATGAGCAGTTCTTC.

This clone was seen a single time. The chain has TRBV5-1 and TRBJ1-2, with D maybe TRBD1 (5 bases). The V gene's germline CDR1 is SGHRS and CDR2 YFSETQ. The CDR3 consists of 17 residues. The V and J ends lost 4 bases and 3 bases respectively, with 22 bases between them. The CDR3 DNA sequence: TGCGCCAGCAGCCCCTTCTCACAGGTCCAGGGAGACTATGGCTACACCTTC. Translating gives CASSPFSQVQGDYGYTF.

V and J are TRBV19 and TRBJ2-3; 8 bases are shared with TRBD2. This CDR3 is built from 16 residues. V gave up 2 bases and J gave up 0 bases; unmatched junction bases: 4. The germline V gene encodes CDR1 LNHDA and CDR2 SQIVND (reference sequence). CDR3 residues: CASSITPSGSTDTQYF. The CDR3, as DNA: TGTGCCAGTAGTATAACGCCTAGCGGGAGCACAGATACGCAGTATTTT.